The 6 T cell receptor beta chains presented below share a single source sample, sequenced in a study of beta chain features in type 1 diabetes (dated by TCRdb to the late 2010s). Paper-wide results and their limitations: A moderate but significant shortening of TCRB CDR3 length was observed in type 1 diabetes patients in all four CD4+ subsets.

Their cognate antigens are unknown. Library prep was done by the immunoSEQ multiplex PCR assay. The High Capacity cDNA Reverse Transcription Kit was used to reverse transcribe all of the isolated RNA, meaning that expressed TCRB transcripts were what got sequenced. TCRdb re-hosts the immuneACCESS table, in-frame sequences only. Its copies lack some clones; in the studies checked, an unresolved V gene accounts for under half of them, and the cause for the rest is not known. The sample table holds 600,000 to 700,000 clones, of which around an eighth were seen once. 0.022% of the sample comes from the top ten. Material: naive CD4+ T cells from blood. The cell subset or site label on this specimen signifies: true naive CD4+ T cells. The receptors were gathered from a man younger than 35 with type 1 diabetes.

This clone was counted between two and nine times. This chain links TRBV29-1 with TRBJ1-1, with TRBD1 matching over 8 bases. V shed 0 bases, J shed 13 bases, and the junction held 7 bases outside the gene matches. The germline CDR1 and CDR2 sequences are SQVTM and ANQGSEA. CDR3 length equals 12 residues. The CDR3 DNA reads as TGCAGCGTTGAAGATCGAGGGACAGGTTGTTTCTTT. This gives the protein CSVEDRGTGCFF.

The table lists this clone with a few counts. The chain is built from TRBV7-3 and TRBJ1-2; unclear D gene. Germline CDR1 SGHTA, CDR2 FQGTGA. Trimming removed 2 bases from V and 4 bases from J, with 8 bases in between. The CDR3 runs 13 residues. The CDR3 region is CASSLQQAYGYTF. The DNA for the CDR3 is TGTGCCAGCAGCTTACAGCAAGCCTATGGCTACACCTTC.

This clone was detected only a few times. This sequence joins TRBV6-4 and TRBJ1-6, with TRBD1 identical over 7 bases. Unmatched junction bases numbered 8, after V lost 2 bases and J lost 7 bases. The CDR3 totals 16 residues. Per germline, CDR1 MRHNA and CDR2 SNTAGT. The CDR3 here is CASSDAGRGANSPLHF. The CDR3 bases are TGTGCCAGCAGTGACGCGGGCAGGGGGGCAAATTCACCCCTCCACTTT.

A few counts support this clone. The CDR3 DNA reads TGTGCCAGCAGCCCCCCCGGGACAGGGGTATATGGCTACACCTTC. Protein: CASSPPGTGVYGYTF. The chain combines TRBV9 with TRBJ1-2; 10 bases are shared with TRBD1. The CDR3 is 15 amino acids. V lost 4 bases, J lost 5 bases, and 8 bases stayed unmatched. Germline-derived CDR1 and CDR2 are SGDLS and YYNGEE.

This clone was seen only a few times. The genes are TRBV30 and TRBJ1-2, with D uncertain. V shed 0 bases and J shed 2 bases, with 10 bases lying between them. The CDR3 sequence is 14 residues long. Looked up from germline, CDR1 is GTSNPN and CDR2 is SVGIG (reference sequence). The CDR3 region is CAWSVGWGNYGYTF. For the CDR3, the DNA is TGTGCCTGGAGTGTAGGGTGGGGAAACTATGGCTACACCTTC.

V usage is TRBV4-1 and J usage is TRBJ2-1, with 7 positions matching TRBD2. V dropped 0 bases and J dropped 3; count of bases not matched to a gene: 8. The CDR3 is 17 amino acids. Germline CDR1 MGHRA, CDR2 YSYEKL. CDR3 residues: CASSQDGPAGLYNEQFF. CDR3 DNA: TGCGCCAGCAGCCAAGACGGCCCAGCGGGGCTCTACAATGAGCAGTTCTTC.